A single sample is the source of the 31 T cell receptor beta chains below, sequenced in a study of identical twins. MiXCR, applied by TCRdb to the 5' RACE reads, yields one record per CDR3 protein. The sample has hundreds of thousands of distinct CDR3 sequences, approximately 25% seen once; the top ten hold around 3%. The sample was also reused in another study, on T cells expressing NK-cell markers.

The sequenced sample consisted of CD4+ T cells sorted from blood. The receptors derive from a woman younger than 35 in good health.

This clonotype was counted between two and nine times. The chain is built from TRBV12-3 or TRBV12-4 and TRBJ2-1; D unresolved. The CDR3 has 14 amino acids. The V end was cut by 4 bases, the J end by 0 bases, with 7 bases between. The CDR3 protein is CASSSQSSYNEQFF. In nucleotides, the CDR3 is TGTGCCAGCAGTTCCCAGAGCTCCTACAATGAGCAGTTCTTC.

The V and J genes are TRBV30 and TRBJ2-6; D tentatively reads TRBD1 or TRBD2 (5 bases each). Per germline, CDR1 GTSNPN and CDR2 SVGIG (reference sequence). V lost 8 bases and J lost 1, with 9 bases in between. CDR3 length equals 13 residues. CDR3 bases: TGTGCCGGGGGACGATCTGGGGCCAACGTCCTGACTTTC. It encodes CAGGRSGANVLTF.

The chain combines TRBV7-9 with TRBJ1-6; tentative D call: TRBD1 (5 bases). The germline gives CDR1 SEHNR, CDR2 FQNEAQ (reference sequence). CDR3 size: 12 residues. V gave up 3 bases and J gave up 11 bases, with 8 bases separating them. Here the CDR3 reads CASSFGDPPLHF. Here the CDR3 DNA reads TGTGCCAGCAGCTTCGGGGACCCACCCCTCCACTTT.

This clonotype was detected a few times. The J gene is TRBJ2-7, the V gene TRBV7-9, with D unclear. The CDR3 totals 15 residues. Germline lookup yields CDR1 SEHNR and CDR2 FQNEAQ (reference sequence). Trimming shortened V by 2 bases and J by 5 bases, and 16 bases separated the two germline ends. Here the CDR3 reads CASSLKADPRDEQYF. CDR3 nucleotide sequence: TGTGCCAGCAGCTTAAAGGCGGACCCCCGGGACGAGCAGTACTTC.

This clonotype was picked up one time. The genes are TRBV7-2 and TRBJ2-6, with D unclear. The CDR3 totals 17 residues. CDR1 and CDR2 (germline): SGHTA, FQGNSA. Trimming took off 5 bases at V and 0 bases at J, with 14 bases between the two ends. CDR3 sequence: CASSRSASSSGANVLTF. CDR3 DNA sequence: TGTGCCAGCAGCCGGTCGGCATCTTCCTCTGGGGCCAACGTCCTGACTTTC.

This chain uses TRBV12-5 with TRBJ2-3, with unresolved D. Germline V gene sequence: CDR1 LGHNT, CDR2 FRNRAP. The CDR3 contains 11 residues. Between the trimmed V and J ends, which lost 6 bases and 4 bases, there was a span of 5 bases. CDR3 in amino acids: CASGPADTQYF. The CDR3 coding sequence is TGTGCTAGTGGCCCGGCAGATACGCAGTATTTT. The whole variable domain, remainder taken from reference TRBV12-5 and TRBJ2-3, is DARVTQTPRHKVTEMGQEVTMRCQPILGHNTVFWYRQTMMQGLELLAYFRNRAPLDDSGMPKDRFSAEMPDATLATLKIQPSEPRDSAVYFCASGPADTQYFGPGTRLTVL.

This clonotype occurred a few times. J is TRBJ2-2 and V is TRBV12-3 or TRBV12-4, with a tentative D call TRBD2 (6 bases). V was trimmed by 6 bases and J by 4 bases, leaving 24 bases between them. CDR3 size: 18 residues. This chain's CDR3 is CASRRGTSQGRGTGELFF. CDR3 DNA: TGTGCCAGCAGACGCGGGACTTCTCAGGGTAGAGGCACCGGGGAGCTGTTTTTT.

This rearrangement joins TRBV20-1 to TRBJ2-1; 11 bases match TRBD2. The length of the CDR3 is 17 residues. The J segment lost 9 bases and the V segment lost 0 bases, leaving 13 bases of the junction unmatched. The germline V gene encodes CDR1 DFQATT and CDR2 SNEGSKA (reference sequence). CDR3 nucleotide sequence: TGCAGTGCTAGAGATCCCACGTCTAGCGGGAGGCAGGGTGAGCAGTTCTTC. Protein: CSARDPTSSGRQGEQFF.

V usage is TRBV7-2 and J usage is TRBJ2-7; no clear D. Trimming cost V 3 bases and J 5 bases, with 5 bases left between them. Germline V CDR1 and CDR2: SGHTA, FQGNSA. This CDR3 has 11 residues. In DNA form, the CDR3 reads TGTGCCAGCAGCTTTGAGGACGAGCAGTACTTC. This translates into CASSFEDEQYF.

V gene TRBV7-6 combines with J gene TRBJ1-2; D is ambiguous. Germline V gives CDR1 SGHVS, CDR2 FNYEAQ. Trimming removed 5 bases from V and 7 bases from J, with 17 bases in between. This CDR3 contains 14 residues. The CDR3 region has the DNA TGTGCCAGCAGCGAAGGGAGAGGGTACGGTGGCTACACCTTC. As protein: CASSEGRGYGGYTF.

The genes are TRBV20-1 and TRBJ1-3, with D uncertain. The CDR3 spans 16 residues. Deletions cut 6 bases from V and 3 bases from J, with 21 bases between. Germline CDR1 and CDR2: DFQATT and SNEGSKA (reference sequence). The CDR3 coding sequence is TGCAGTGCCCAATGGAGCCGCCGAACTGGTGGAAACACCATATATTTT. Its protein is CSAQWSRRTGGNTIYF.

This chain uses TRBV7-2 with TRBJ2-7, with D hard to call. Trimming pared 5 bases from V and 1 base from J, leaving 18 bases between. This CDR3 is 16 amino acids long. Germline V gene sequence: CDR1 SGHTA, CDR2 FQGNSA. CDR3 DNA sequence: TGTGCCAGCAGCCCGCGACTGGGAATGGGATCCTACGAGCAGTACTTC. Amino acid sequence: CASSPRLGMGSYEQYF.

This clonotype has a handful of counts. This chain connects TRBV11-2 to TRBJ2-7; 10 nucleotides align to TRBD2. Germline V gene sequence: CDR1 SGHAT, CDR2 FQNNGV. Unmatched junction bases numbered 10, after V lost 5 bases and J lost 0 bases. This CDR3 contains 17 residues. CDR3 residues: CASSNRLSGRLSYEQYF. The CDR3 DNA follows: TGTGCCAGCAGCAACCGCCTTAGCGGGAGGCTCTCCTACGAGCAGTACTTC. The complete variable domain, with remaining parts taken from reference TRBV11-2 and TRBJ2-7, reads EAGVAQSPRYKIIEKRQSVAFWCNPISGHATLYWYQQILGQGPKLLIQFQNNGVVDDSQLPKDRFSAERLKGVDSTLKIQPAKLEDSAVYLCASSNRLSGRLSYEQYFGPGTRLTVT.

This clonotype has a handful of counts. The chain links TRBV5-6 to TRBJ2-5, with 7 bases that match TRBD1. CDR1 and CDR2 from the germline V gene are SGHDT and YYEEEE. Trimming removed 0 bases from V and 2 bases from J; junction bases left unmatched: 1. The CDR3 contains 14 residues. The CDR3 loop is CASSLVQGQETQYF. The CDR3 DNA reads as TGTGCCAGCAGCTTGGTACAGGGGCAAGAGACCCAGTACTTC. Full variable domain (rest looked up from reference TRBV5-6 and TRBJ2-5): DAGVTQSPTHLIKTRGQQVTLRCSPKSGHDTVSWYQQALGQGPQFIFQYYEEEERQRGNFPDRFSGHQFPNYSSELNVNALLLGDSALYLCASSLVQGQETQYFGPGTRLLVL.

The chain combines TRBV5-1 with TRBJ2-3; TRBD2 might be the D (5 bases). This CDR3 contains 15 residues. V was clipped by 3 bases and J by 6 bases, with 17 bases between them. The germline CDR1 and CDR2 sequences are SGHRS and YFSETQ. The CDR3 sequence: CASSSDSTLIDTQYF. In nucleotides, the CDR3 is TGCGCCAGCAGCTCGGACTCCACACTAATCGATACGCAGTATTTT.

A few counts support this clonotype. The chain joins TRBV20-1 to TRBJ2-7; 8 bases agree with TRBD2. V was clipped by 7 bases and J by 7 bases; unmatched bases: 12. This CDR3 is 13 amino acids long. Germline V CDR1 and CDR2: DFQATT, SNEGSKA (reference sequence). The CDR3 DNA sequence: TGCAGTGGGGGGACTAGGGGTATGTTAGAGCAGTACTTC. This gives the protein CSGGTRGMLEQYF.

This clonotype came up a few times. This chain links TRBV7-7 with TRBJ2-1, with D possibly TRBD1 on 5 matching bases. Per the germline V gene, CDR1 is SSHAT and CDR2 is FNYEAQ (reference sequence). V shed 3 bases and J shed 0 bases, with 9 bases lying between them. This CDR3 region has 15 residues. The CDR3 DNA reads as TGTGCCAGCAGCTTTGGGCAGGGCTCCTACAATGAGCAGTTCTTC. Encoded protein: CASSFGQGSYNEQFF.

This chain connects TRBV5-4 to TRBJ2-3; 11 nucleotides match TRBD2. This CDR3 is 18 amino acids long. From germline, CDR1 is SGHNT and CDR2 YYREEE (reference sequence). V was clipped by 1 base and J by 4 bases; unmatched bases: 11. The CDR3 spells CASSLSRLAGGGADTQYF. The CDR3 coding sequence is TGTGCCAGCAGCTTGAGTCGCCTAGCGGGAGGAGGGGCAGATACGCAGTATTTT.

The J gene is TRBJ1-1, the V gene TRBV7-6; the D gene is possibly TRBD1 (6 bases). V was pared by 5 bases and J by 4 bases, with 14 bases between. CDR3 length: 14 amino acids. Germline values: CDR1 SGHVS, CDR2 FNYEAQ. CDR3 amino acids: CASSTRTDGTEAFF. CDR3 nucleotide sequence: TGTGCCAGCAGCACCCGGACAGACGGCACTGAAGCTTTCTTT.

The rearrangement joins TRBV7-3 to TRBJ2-1; no firm D call. The CDR3 has 12 amino acids. Looked up from germline, CDR1 is SGHTA and CDR2 is FQGTGA. V was cut by 2 bases and J by 7 bases, with 6 bases left in between. CDR3 nucleotides: TGTGCCAGCAGCTTAGGGCGTAATGAGCAGTTCTTC. It codes for CASSLGRNEQFF. The complete variable domain, with remaining parts taken from reference TRBV7-3 and TRBJ2-1, reads GAGVSQTPSNKVTEKGKYVELRCDPISGHTALYWYRQSLGQGPEFLIYFQGTGAADDSGLPNDRFFAVRPEGSVSTLKIQRTERGDSAVYLCASSLGRNEQFFGPGTRLTVL.

This clonotype was observed a handful of times. The chain is built from TRBV20-1 and TRBJ2-3; D unresolved. V was shortened by 0 bases and J by 2 bases, with 15 bases between the two germline ends. Germline-derived CDR1 and CDR2 are DFQATT and SNEGSKA (reference sequence). This CDR3 has 16 amino acids. CDR3 nucleotide sequence: TGCAGTGCTAGAGATCGTAGGGTATCGACCACAGATACGCAGTATTTT. Translating gives CSARDRRVSTTDTQYF.

The gene calls are TRBV10-2 and TRBJ1-2; D not resolved. The CDR3 is 13 amino acids. Trimming left V 3 bases short and J 3 bases short, with 8 bases between. In germline, CDR1 is WSHSY, CDR2 SAAADI. Written as DNA, the CDR3 is TGCGCCAGCAGTGATTCCGGGGACTATGGCTACACCTTC. Translating it yields CASSDSGDYGYTF.

The chain recombines TRBV4-3 with TRBJ2-3; 12 nucleotides line up with TRBD2. The V and J ends lost 4 bases and 6 bases, in that order; junction bases with no gene match: 11. Germline V CDR1 and CDR2: LGHNA, YSLEER. The CDR3 totals 17 residues. The CDR3 DNA reads TGCGCCAGCAGCCTTGGCCCTAGCGGGAGGGGTGATGATACGCAGTATTTT. As protein: CASSLGPSGRGDDTQYF.

This clonotype has a count of ten or more. CDR3 amino acids: CASSQGGNYGYTF. For the CDR3, the DNA is TGTGCCAGCTCCCAAGGAGGGAACTATGGCTACACCTTC. J is TRBJ1-2 and V is TRBV14; no definite D call. CDR3 size: 13 residues. Germline V lookup: CDR1 SGHDN, CDR2 FVKESK. Trimming cost V 8 bases and J 2 bases, with 12 bases left between them. Supplemented by reference TRBV14 and TRBJ1-2, the full variable domain reads EAGVTQFPSHSVIEKGQTVTLRCDPISGHDNLYWYRRVMGKEIKFLLHFVKESKQDESGMPNNRFLAERTGGTYSTLKVQPAELEDSGVYFCASSQGGNYGYTFGSGTRLTVV.

V gene TRBV29-1 combines with J gene TRBJ2-3, with no clear D. Trimming took 8 bases from V and 0 from J, leaving 9 bases between them. Germline loops: CDR1 SQVTM, CDR2 ANQGSEA. CDR3 size: 12 residues. As DNA, the CDR3 is TGCAGCCTTCGACGCAGCACAGATACGCAGTATTTT. It codes for CSLRRSTDTQYF.

V and J are TRBV5-1 and TRBJ2-7; possible D gene TRBD2, 6 bases. The germline gives CDR1 SGHRS, CDR2 YFSETQ. The CDR3 runs 15 residues. Trimming removed 3 bases at V and 4 bases at J, with 17 bases between. CDR3 sequence: CASSSEAAGRYEQYF. CDR3 DNA sequence: TGCGCCAGCAGCTCGGAGGCGGCAGGGAGGTACGAGCAGTACTTC.

This clonotype has ten or more counts. The chain recombines TRBV7-3 with TRBJ1-2; D gene uncertain. Looked up from germline, CDR1 is SGHTA and CDR2 is FQGTGA. CDR3 length equals 14 residues. The V gene lost 5 bases and the J gene lost 4 bases, with 14 bases spanning the gap. The CDR3 loop is CASSPDPSSYGYTF. The CDR3 bases are TGTGCCAGCAGCCCAGACCCGTCTTCCTATGGCTACACCTTC. Full variable domain (missing parts from reference TRBV7-3 and TRBJ1-2): GAGVSQTPSNKVTEKGKYVELRCDPISGHTALYWYRQSLGQGPEFLIYFQGTGAADDSGLPNDRFFAVRPEGSVSTLKIQRTERGDSAVYLCASSPDPSSYGYTFGSGTRLTVV.

The rearrangement uses TRBV4-2 and TRBJ2-2, with D perhaps being TRBD1 or TRBD2 (5 bases each). V lost 4 bases and J lost 1, with 10 bases in between. The CDR3 runs 15 residues. Germline CDR1 is LGHNA and CDR2 is YNFKEQ. CDR3 sequence: CASSPGPQNTGELFF. DNA for the CDR3: TGTGCCAGCAGCCCGGGACCCCAGAACACCGGGGAGCTGTTTTTT.

The J gene is TRBJ2-3, the V gene TRBV7-3; tentatively, D is TRBD1 or TRBD2 (6 bases each). Germline assignment: CDR1 SGHTA and CDR2 FQGTGA. The CDR3 extends over 15 amino acids. The germline V and J ends were trimmed by 1 base and 5 bases, with 13 bases remaining between them. CDR3 nucleotides: TGTGCCAGCAGCTTAAGAGGGGGGCGGGGAGATACGCAGTATTTT. Encoded protein: CASSLRGGRGDTQYF.

This rearrangement joins TRBV10-3 to TRBJ2-1; 10 nucleotides align to TRBD1. There are 16 residues in the CDR3. Germline V gives CDR1 ENHRY, CDR2 SYGVKD. The V gene end was trimmed by 4 bases and the J gene end by 4 bases; junction bases not matched to a gene: 7. This CDR3 is CAISAPDRGLYNEQFF. CDR3 sequence (DNA): TGTGCCATCAGTGCCCCGGACAGGGGGTTATACAATGAGCAGTTCTTC.

This chain uses TRBV7-2 with TRBJ2-3, with D hard to call. The CDR3 is 14 residues long. The germline gives CDR1 SGHTA, CDR2 FQGNSA. The germline V and J ends were trimmed by 5 bases and 0 bases, with 9 bases remaining between them. The DNA for the CDR3 is TGTGCCAGCAGCCCAACGCACAGCACAGATACGCAGTATTTT. As protein: CASSPTHSTDTQYF. The entire variable domain, with the rest obtained from reference TRBV7-2 and TRBJ2-3, is as follows: GAGVSQSPSNKVTEKGKDVELRCDPISGHTALYWYRQSLGQGLEFLIYFQGNSAPDKSGLPSDRFSAERTGGSVSTLTIQRTQQEDSAVYLCASSPTHSTDTQYFGPGTRLTVL.